This passage covers 18 T cell receptor beta chains from one sample sequenced in a study of OX40 agonist ivuxolimab in advanced cancers. Method: immunoSEQ multiplex PCR; TCRdb's copy keeps in-frame clones and lacks some. This table has approximately 60,000 clones, around 87% appearing once. The material was CD4+ or CD8+ T cells sorted from blood, obtained in a trial of the OX40 agonist ivuxolimab. The receptors shown here come from an adult with an advanced solid tumor such as melanoma, head and neck, liver or kidney cancer.

The chain employs TRBV18 and TRBJ1-2; the match to TRBD1 covers 7 bases. V shed 3 bases, J shed 3 bases, and the junction held 13 bases outside the gene matches. This CDR3 has 17 residues. Germline values: CDR1 KGHSH, CDR2 LQKENI. The CDR3 region has the DNA TGTGCCAGCTCACCCTCCCAGGGGGGTGTTTCGCACTATGGCTACACCTTC. This encodes CASSPSQGGVSHYGYTF.

The chain employs TRBV7-2 and TRBJ1-2; TRBD1 might be the D (6 bases). Trimming left V 4 bases short and J 6 bases short, with 15 bases between. The CDR3 covers 14 residues. Germline CDR1 reads SGHTA; CDR2 reads FQGNSA. The CDR3 sequence: CASSSGTGGDGYTF. Written as DNA, the CDR3 is TGTGCCAGCAGCTCAGGGACTGGGGGCGATGGCTACACCTTC.

V and J are TRBV5-1 and TRBJ2-1, with 7 bases that match TRBD2. Germline CDR1 is SGHRS and CDR2 is YFSETQ. CDR3 length: 13 amino acids. V shed 0 bases and J 13 bases; nucleotides not matched to a gene: 7. The CDR3 protein is CASSLASAGVQFF. CDR3 nucleotide sequence: TGCGCCAGCAGCTTGGCTTCCGCGGGAGTACAGTTCTTC.

The chain joins TRBV5-6 to TRBJ2-3; D unclear. CDR1 and CDR2 (germline): SGHDT, YYEEEE. The CDR3 runs 14 residues. Trimming pared 2 bases from V and 8 bases from J, leaving 15 bases between. The CDR3 nucleotides read TGTGCCAGCAGCTTAATCGGCAGCCAATTTACGCAGTATTTT. Its translation: CASSLIGSQFTQYF.

V usage is TRBV4-3 and J usage is TRBJ1-4; D uncertain. V gave up 3 bases and J gave up 0 bases, with 23 bases separating them. Germline V gene lookup returns CDR1 LGHNA and CDR2 YSLEER. The CDR3 length is 20 residues. The CDR3 DNA reads as TGCGCCAGCAGCCACGACCTGAATCGCCGGGCCTATGCAACTAATGAAAAACTGTTTTTT. Protein product: CASSHDLNRRAYATNEKLFF.

The rearrangement joins TRBV6-5 to TRBJ2-7; D gene unclear. The V gene's germline CDR1 is MNHEY and CDR2 SVGAGI. This CDR3 spans 14 amino acids. V lost 0 bases and J lost 0, with 6 bases in between. CDR3 coding DNA: TGTGCCAGCAGTTACTCGGCGTACTCCTACGAGCAGTACTTC. Translation gives CASSYSAYSYEQYF.

The table lists this clone with a count of one. The chain couples TRBV14 to TRBJ1-2; D ambiguous. Trimming removed 0 bases from V and 4 bases from J, with 9 bases in between. In germline, CDR1 is SGHDN, CDR2 FVKESK. This CDR3 comprises 14 residues. The CDR3, as DNA: TGTGCCAGCAGCCAAGATTGGGGAATCTATGGCTACACCTTC. Its translation is CASSQDWGIYGYTF.

The chain recombines TRBV29-1 with TRBJ2-5; 10 bases fit TRBD2. The CDR3 consists of 13 residues. V was clipped by 2 bases and J by 7 bases; unmatched bases: 4. Germline CDR1 SQVTM, CDR2 ANQGSEA. CDR3: CSVESSGGVTQYF. The CDR3 region has the DNA TGCAGCGTTGAATCTAGCGGGGGCGTGACCCAGTACTTC.

This clone was observed a few times. This chain connects TRBV5-1 to TRBJ2-3, with D hard to call. The CDR3 spans 15 residues. Germline CDR1 reads SGHRS; CDR2 reads YFSETQ. Trimming removed 2 bases at V and 5 bases at J, with 15 bases between. The CDR3 here is CASSFTRAGLDTQYF. DNA for the CDR3: TGCGCCAGCAGCTTCACCCGGGCTGGCCTAGATACGCAGTATTTT.

This chain connects TRBV7-8 to TRBJ2-2; TRBD2 agrees at 8 bases. V lost 3 bases to trimming and J lost 8 bases; unmatched junction nucleotides: 8. CDR3 length: 15 residues. In germline, CDR1 is SGHVS, CDR2 FQNEAQ. CDR3 loop: CASSLGTRGQGELFF. The CDR3 DNA reads TGTGCCAGCAGCTTGGGGACTAGAGGACAAGGGGAGCTGTTTTTT. The whole variable domain, filled in from reference TRBV7-8 and TRBJ2-2, reads GAGVSQSPRYKVAKRGQDVALRCDPISGHVSLFWYQQALGQGPEFLTYFQNEAQLDKSGLPSDRFFAERPEGSVSTLKIQRTQQEDSAVYLCASSLGTRGQGELFFGEGSRLTVL.

The chain couples TRBV9 to TRBJ2-7; 9 bases match TRBD1. With V trimmed by 3 bases and J by 0 bases, 4 bases remained unmatched. This CDR3 region has 15 residues. CDR1 and CDR2 (germline): SGDLS, YYNGEE. CDR3 sequence reads: CASSAGQGSSYEQYF. The CDR3 DNA sequence: TGTGCCAGCAGCGCCGGACAGGGGAGCTCCTACGAGCAGTACTTC.

V usage is TRBV5-1 and J usage is TRBJ2-1; D possibly matches TRBD1 or TRBD2 (5 bases each). Germline CDR1 SGHRS, CDR2 YFSETQ. Trimming cost V 1 base and J 8 bases, with 13 bases left between them. CDR3 length: 14 amino acids. CDR3 bases: TGCGCCAGCAGCTTGAAGGCCTTGGGGGATGAGCAGTTCTTC. Residues: CASSLKALGDEQFF.

This sequence joins TRBV28 and TRBJ1-6, with a weak D call TRBD1 (5 bases). The CDR3 contains 14 residues. CDR1 and CDR2 from the germline V gene are MDHEN and SYDVKM. With 5 bases removed from V and 10 bases from J, the gap between germline ends came to 15 bases. The CDR3: CASSLGAPGSPLHF. CDR3 in DNA: TGTGCCAGCAGTCTCGGGGCACCTGGGTCACCCCTCCACTTT. The full variable domain, with the rest looked up from reference TRBV28 and TRBJ1-6, is DVKVTQSSRYLVKRTGEKVFLECVQDMDHENMFWYRQDPGLGLRLIYFSYDVKMKEKGDIPEGYSVSREKKERFSLILESASTNQTSMYLCASSLGAPGSPLHFGNGTRLTVT.

Notes on this clone: Other DNA sequences from this sample encode an identical CDR3 as well. The chain couples TRBV20-1 to TRBJ2-7; D gene unclear. Germline V gene sequence: CDR1 DFQATT, CDR2 SNEGSKA (reference sequence). Between the trimmed V and J ends, which lost 3 bases and 4 bases, there was a span of 4 bases. The CDR3 runs to 10 residues. CDR3 DNA: TGCAGTGCTAGGGGGTACGAGCAGTACTTC. As protein: CSARGYEQYF.

The chain has TRBV7-9 and TRBJ2-5; maybe TRBD2 (6 bases). The CDR3 has 15 residues. The V gene lost 2 bases and the J gene lost 5 bases, with 15 bases spanning the gap. Germline CDR1 is SEHNR and CDR2 is FQNEAQ (reference sequence). The CDR3 loop reads CASSLRGGDSETQYF. DNA of the CDR3: TGTGCCAGCAGCTTACGAGGCGGGGATTCGGAGACCCAGTACTTC.

V and J are TRBV7-9 and TRBJ1-6, with TRBD1 matching 7 bases. Germline lookup yields CDR1 SEHNR and CDR2 FQNEAQ (reference sequence). The CDR3 contains 13 residues. Losses at the gene ends were 5 bases for V and 11 bases for J; bases not matched to a gene: 6. The CDR3 bases are TGTGCCAGCAGCGCCCAACAGGGGACACCCCTCCACTTT. Residues: CASSAQQGTPLHF.

The rearrangement uses TRBV19 and TRBJ2-1; TRBD2 agrees at 11 bases. Germline V CDR1 and CDR2: LNHDA, SQIVND (reference sequence). The CDR3 runs 18 residues. With 5 bases clipped from V and 3 bases from J, the junction kept 12 bases outside the gene matches. As DNA, the CDR3 is TGTGCCAGTAGTCTGAGGGGATTCACTAGCGGGGGCTACAATGAGCAGTTCTTC. Its protein product is CASSLRGFTSGGYNEQFF.

CDR3 amino acids: CASRADSTGELFF. The CDR3, as DNA: TGTGCCAGCAGAGCCGACAGCACCGGGGAGCTGTTTTTT. The V call is TRBV2, the J call TRBJ2-2; possibly TRBD1 for D (5 bases). V lost 6 bases to trimming and J lost 4 bases, with 9 bases between them. This CDR3 spans 13 amino acids. Germline V gives CDR1 SNHLY, CDR2 FYNNEI.